Sequencing of this TCR beta chain was carried out in a study of shared clonotypes between healthy human individuals (dated by TCRdb to between 2020 and 2021). Describing the broader study: The cohort included three men and two women between 18 and 49 years of age. To estimate repertoire size and how much clonotypes are shared between individuals, the study performed deep sequencing of blood TCR repertoires from a handful of healthy adults. Different laboratories and diverse techniques were used to prepare libraries and sequence TCR repertoires, to increase sequencing depth and limit assay-specific biases. Leukapheresis yielded between about 0.9 and 8.9 billion PBMCs per donor. General study outcomes and caveats: Only blood was sampled, and tissue TCR repertoires likely differ from those in blood. Because the study included only a small number of donors, the genetic and exposure-history diversity represented was limited. Pairwise subsampling indicated that sequencing depth was expected to affect the degree of clonotype sharing among donors.

TCR CDR3 regions were amplified from genomic DNA by multiplex PCR using the deep immunoSEQ assay. Extracted genomic DNA from each cell subset was distributed evenly across all wells of several immunoSEQ 96-well plates, and each plate was treated as a replicate. For unsorted PBMC, roughly 330 ng genomic DNA, equal to around 30,000 T cell genomes, was loaded into each replicate PCR. Unsorted PBMC genomic DNA was sequenced across ten immunoSEQ deep assay plates. The purified libraries were quantified using a Qubit 3.0 fluorometer, sized with a Bioanalyzer 2100, and then quantified again using the KAPA Library Quantification kit. Each immunoSEQ 96-well plate was sequenced on its own single-read 150-cycle Illumina NextSeq 550 flow cell. The published analysis was carried out like this. Because the immunoSEQ output held only junctional sequences and lacked quality scores, the filtering could not match the filtering applied to full-length reads. Sequences were annotated with PyIR, a Python wrapper for IgBLAST v1.9, and V/J genes and CDR3 were assigned using IMGT germline references. Reads were removed for weak V/J assignments (E-value above 1e-6), missing CDR3, stop codons, out-of-frame junctions, or ambiguous translated residues. V3J clonotypes were defined as sequences sharing the same inferred V gene, J gene, and CDR3 amino acid sequence. Percentage overlap between repertoires was computed as shared unique clonotypes divided by the size of the smaller repertoire. Three approaches were used to assess repertoire richness: RTK rarefaction, the Chao1 estimator, and Recon v2.1 estimates of unobserved clonotypes. Drawn from immuneACCESS, this table holds only the in-frame rearrangements with V and J called that TCRdb kept. Clones are partly lost; checked studies trace under half to an unresolved V gene and leave the rest unexplained. V and J calls and clone size come straight from that table; D and trimming were deduced from the DNA. For this sample the table gives roughly 450,000 clones, of which 79% were detected only once. 10% to 15% of the sample is taken by the ten largest.

CDR1 and CDR2, looked up from the germline V gene (reference sequence), are SSHAT and FNYEAQ. Trimming costs V 5 bases and J 1 base, and their ends lie 11 bases apart. From the cysteine through the phenylalanine, the CDR3 covers 14 amino acids. Only the CDR3 portion is preserved as DNA: 42 bases, with reading frame beginning at the first base. The donors were healthy, HIV-negative adults with no recently reported acute infections or vaccinations. Every donor was a Caucasian adult living in Nashville, Tennessee, USA. For unsorted samples, some 87 million PBMCs were counted, and genomic DNA was extracted using the QIAamp DNA Blood Mini kit. Blood was obtained by leukapheresis, after which PBMCs were separated by Ficoll-Histopaque density gradient centrifugation and cryopreserved in liquid nitrogen vapor phase. This clone has only a few counts. Its antigen remains undetermined. Base qualities were left out, and no much larger clone turns up one base away.

The source is a woman aged 40 to 49 in good health. Some clones in this sample may be carry-over from other donors' samples. The chain links TRBV7-7 with TRBJ2-5; too little of a D gene remains to name it. The sample comprised PBMCs. Here the CDR3 is given as CASSPNRAQETQYF. Read as DNA, the sequence is TGTGCCAGCAGCCCCAACCGCGCCCAAGAGACCCAGTACTTC.